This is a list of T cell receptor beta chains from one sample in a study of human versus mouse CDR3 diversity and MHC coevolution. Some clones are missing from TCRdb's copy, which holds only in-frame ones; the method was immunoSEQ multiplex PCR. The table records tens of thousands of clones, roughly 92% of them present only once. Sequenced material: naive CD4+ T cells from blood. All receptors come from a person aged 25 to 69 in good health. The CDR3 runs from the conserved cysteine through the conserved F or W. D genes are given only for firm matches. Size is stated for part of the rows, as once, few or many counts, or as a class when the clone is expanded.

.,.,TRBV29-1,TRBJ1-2,TGCAGCGTAACGACTCCTTATGGGTATGGCTACACCTTC,CSVTTPYGYGYTF
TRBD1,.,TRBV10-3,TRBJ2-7,TGTGCCATCAGATCAGGGGGCAATGGCGAGCAGTACTTC,CAIRSGGNGEQYF
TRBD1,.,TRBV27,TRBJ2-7,TGTGCCAGCAGTTCCTCGACAGGGGGCTCCTACGAGCAGTACTTC,CASSSSTGGSYEQYF
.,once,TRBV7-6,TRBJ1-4,TGTGCCAGCAGCTTAGGGGGGCCCGCAACTAATGAAAAACTGTTTTTT,CASSLGGPATNEKLFF
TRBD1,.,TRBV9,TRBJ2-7,TGTGCCAGCAGCGAGTCCCGGGACAGCCTCTACGAGCAGTACTTC,CASSESRDSLYEQYF
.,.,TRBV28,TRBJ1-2,TGTGCCAGCAGTCCAGCGGGGGGAGGGTATAACTATGGCTACACCTTC,CASSPAGGGYNYGYTF
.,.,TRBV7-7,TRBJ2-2,TGTGCCAGCAGCTTAGCGGGAGGGGGCACCGGGGAGCTGTTTTTT,CASSLAGGGTGELFF
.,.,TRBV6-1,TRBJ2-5,TGTGCCAGCAGTGAATGGGAGACGTTTGGCAGGCAAGAGACCCAGTACTTC,CASSEWETFGRQETQYF
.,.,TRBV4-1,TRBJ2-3,TGCGCCAGCAGCCAGCGCACAGTGCCAGATACGCAGTATTTT,CASSQRTVPDTQYF
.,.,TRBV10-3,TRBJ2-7,TGTGCCACCCAGACAGGGAGGTCCTACGAGCAGTACTTC,CATQTGRSYEQYF
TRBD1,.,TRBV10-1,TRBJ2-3,TGCGCCAGCAGTGAGTATACAGGGGGCAGCACAGATACGCAGTATTTT,CASSEYTGGSTDTQYF
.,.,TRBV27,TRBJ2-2,TGTGCCAGCAGTCTTGACAGGCAGAACACCGGGGAGCTGTTTTTT,CASSLDRQNTGELFF
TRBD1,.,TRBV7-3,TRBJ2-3,TGTGCCAGCAGCTACCAGGGGGCAGATACGCAGTATTTT,CASSYQGADTQYF
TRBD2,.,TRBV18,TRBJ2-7,TGTGCCAGCTCACGGGGAGGGTTTTTCGAGCAGTACTTC,CASSRGGFFEQYF
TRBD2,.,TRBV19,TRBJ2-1,TGTGCCAGTAGTACGACGGGACTAGCGGGAGGAGGGTCCTACAATGAGCAGTTCTTC,CASSTTGLAGGGSYNEQFF
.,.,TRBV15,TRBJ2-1,TGTGCCACCAGCAGAGACGGGAAGTCCTACAATGAGCAGTTCTTC,CATSRDGKSYNEQFF
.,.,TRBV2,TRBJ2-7,TGTGCCAGCAGCATGGAGGGGTACGAGCAGTACTTC,CASSMEGYEQYF
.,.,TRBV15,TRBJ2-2,TGTGCCACCAGCAGAGATCGGGACACCGGGGAGCTGTTTTTT,CATSRDRDTGELFF
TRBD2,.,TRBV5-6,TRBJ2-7,TGTGCCAGCAGCTCGGAATGGACTAGCGGACCTCCCTACGAGCAGTACTTC,CASSSEWTSGPPYEQYF
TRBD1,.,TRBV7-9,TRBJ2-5,TGTGCCAGCAGCTTACCCAGGGGGCGAGAGACCCAGTACTTC,CASSLPRGRETQYF
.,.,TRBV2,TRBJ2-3,TGTGCCAGCCGTACCCTCCATGCCGGTACGCAGTATTTT,CASRTLHAGTQYF
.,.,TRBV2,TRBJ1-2,TGTGCCAGCAGGGGACAACCGTCCCACTATGGCTACACCTTC,CASRGQPSHYGYTF
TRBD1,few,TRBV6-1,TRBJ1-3,TGTGCCAGCAATCCCCGGGACAGCCGAAACACCATATATTTT,CASNPRDSRNTIYF
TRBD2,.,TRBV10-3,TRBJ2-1,TGTGCCATCAGCGACGGGACTAGCGGGAGTAACAATGAGCAGTTCTTC,CAISDGTSGSNNEQFF